The 2 T cell receptor beta chains below come from one sample, sequenced in a study of T-cell reconstitution after alpha-beta-depleted transplantation in children. A TCRbeta library incorporating unique molecular identifiers was prepared. TCRdb analysed the PCR reads with MiXCR anew, one entry per CDR3 protein. This table holds 360,000 or so distinct CDR3 sequences, about 20% found once. The specimen was PBMCs from the stem cell graft donor, collected from the stem cell graft. Receptors originate from a human donor who donated a stem cell graft to a child with acute myeloid leukemia.

This clonotype was counted a few times. The gene calls are TRBV7-9 and TRBJ2-3; D may be TRBD1 (6 bases). Germline loops: CDR1 SEHNR, CDR2 FQNEAQ (reference sequence). CDR3 length: 16 residues. Trimming pared 5 bases from V and 2 bases from J, leaving 17 bases between. The CDR3 DNA follows: TGTGCCAGCAGCAACCGGGACATTTCTCACACAGATACGCAGTATTTT. It is translated as CASSNRDISHTDTQYF.

Ten or more counts support this clonotype. V gene TRBV20-1 combines with J gene TRBJ2-1, with 8 bases aligning to TRBD2. The CDR3 is made up of 15 amino acids. V lost 6 bases and J lost 7; bases outside the gene matches: 14. Per the germline V gene, CDR1 is DFQATT and CDR2 is SNEGSKA (reference sequence). CDR3 nucleotide sequence: TGCAGTGCCACGCTAGGGACTAGGGTCCGGAATGAGCAGTTCTTC. It codes for CSATLGTRVRNEQFF.